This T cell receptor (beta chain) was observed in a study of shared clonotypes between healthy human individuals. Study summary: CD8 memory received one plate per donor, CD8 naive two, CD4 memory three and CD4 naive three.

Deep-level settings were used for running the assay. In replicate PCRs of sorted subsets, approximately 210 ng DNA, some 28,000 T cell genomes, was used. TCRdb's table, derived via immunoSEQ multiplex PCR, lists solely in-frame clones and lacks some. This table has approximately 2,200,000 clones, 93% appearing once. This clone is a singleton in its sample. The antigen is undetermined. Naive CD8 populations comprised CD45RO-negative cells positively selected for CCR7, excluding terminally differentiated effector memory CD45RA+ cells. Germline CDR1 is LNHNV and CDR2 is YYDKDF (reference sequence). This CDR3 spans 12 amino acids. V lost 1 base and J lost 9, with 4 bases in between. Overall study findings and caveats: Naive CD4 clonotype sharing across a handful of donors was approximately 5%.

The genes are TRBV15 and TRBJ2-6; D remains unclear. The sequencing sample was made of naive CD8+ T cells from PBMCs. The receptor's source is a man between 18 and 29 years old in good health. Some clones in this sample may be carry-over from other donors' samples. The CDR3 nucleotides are TGTGCCACCAGCAGAGCTTTCAACGTCCTGACTTTC. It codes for CATSRAFNVLTF. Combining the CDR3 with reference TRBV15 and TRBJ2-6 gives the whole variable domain DAMVIQNPRYQVTQFGKPVTLSCSQTLNHNVMYWYQQKSSQAPKLLFHYYDKDFNNEADTPDNFQSRRPNTSFCFLDIRSPGLGDTAMYLCATSRAFNVLTFGAGSRLTVL.